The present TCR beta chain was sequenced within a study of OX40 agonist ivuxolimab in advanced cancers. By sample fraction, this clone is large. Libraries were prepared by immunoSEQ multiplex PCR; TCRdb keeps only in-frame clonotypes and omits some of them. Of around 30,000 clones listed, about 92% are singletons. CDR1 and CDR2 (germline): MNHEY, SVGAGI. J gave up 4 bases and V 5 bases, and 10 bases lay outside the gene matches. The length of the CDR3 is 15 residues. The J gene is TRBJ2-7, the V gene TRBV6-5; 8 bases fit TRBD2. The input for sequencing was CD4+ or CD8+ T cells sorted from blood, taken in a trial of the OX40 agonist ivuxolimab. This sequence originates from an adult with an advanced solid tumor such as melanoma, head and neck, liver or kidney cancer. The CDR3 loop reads CASSPGAGGIYEQYF. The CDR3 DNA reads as TGTGCCAGCAGTCCGGGCGCGGGGGGCATATACGAGCAGTACTTC.